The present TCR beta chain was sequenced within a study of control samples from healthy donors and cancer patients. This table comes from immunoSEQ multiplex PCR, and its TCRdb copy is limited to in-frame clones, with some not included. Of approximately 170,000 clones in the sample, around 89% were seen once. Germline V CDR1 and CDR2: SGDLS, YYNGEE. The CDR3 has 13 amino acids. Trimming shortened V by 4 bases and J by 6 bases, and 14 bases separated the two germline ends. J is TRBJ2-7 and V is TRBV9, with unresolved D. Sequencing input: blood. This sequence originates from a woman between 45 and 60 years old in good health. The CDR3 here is CASSPIVSSEQYF. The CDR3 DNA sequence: TGTGCCAGCAGCCCTATCGTAAGTAGCGAGCAGTACTTC.